A selection of T cell receptor beta chains follows, all from one sample in a study of T-cell memory formation after mild COVID-19. A single record per CDR3 protein comes from TCRdb applying MiXCR to the 5' RACE reads. The table lists tens of thousands of distinct CDR3 sequences, about 13% of them singletons. The sample comprised PBMCs or a T cell subset sorted from them (not recorded which). The receptors shown here come from a man younger than 35 who had mild COVID-19 (a few samples of this study predate the infection). Cell type and time point are not known. Both conserved end residues are trimmed from each CDR3. The D gene is left open where the match is weak.

TRBV7-8,TRBJ2-2,TRBD2,ASSLMRLAGSLNTGELF
TRBV12-3/TRBV12-4,TRBJ1-5,-,ASSLGGLSQPQH
TRBV15,TRBJ2-2,-,ATSRGAGELF
TRBV19,TRBJ1-5,TRBD1,ASSALGQGVGQPQH
TRBV5-1,TRBJ1-1,TRBD1,ASSTWTGTVNTEAF
TRBV6-2/TRBV6-3,TRBJ1-4,-,ASTHVEGFNEKLF
TRBV4-2,TRBJ2-3,-,ASSQDAYRGSTPQPSQY
TRBV7-2,TRBJ2-5,TRBD1,ASRGQETVEGQETQY
TRBV7-9,TRBJ2-3,TRBD2,ASSFPSSSGGKNTQY
TRBV7-2,TRBJ2-7,-,ASSYSVYEQY
TRBV7-2,TRBJ1-2,TRBD1,ASSPPGQGFAGYT
TRBV6-5,TRBJ2-1,-,ASSPVGGAGEQF
TRBV28,TRBJ2-1,-,ASIPDGYNEQF
TRBV20-1,TRBJ2-7,-,SARGGAGGTEQY
TRBV5-1,TRBJ1-5,-,ASSLVQGGKPQH
TRBV4-2,TRBJ1-4,-,ASSQGPQGTNEKLF
TRBV20-1,TRBJ1-1,-,RASWTIQVDTEAF
TRBV12-3/TRBV12-4,TRBJ2-3,-,ASLTSYASDTQY